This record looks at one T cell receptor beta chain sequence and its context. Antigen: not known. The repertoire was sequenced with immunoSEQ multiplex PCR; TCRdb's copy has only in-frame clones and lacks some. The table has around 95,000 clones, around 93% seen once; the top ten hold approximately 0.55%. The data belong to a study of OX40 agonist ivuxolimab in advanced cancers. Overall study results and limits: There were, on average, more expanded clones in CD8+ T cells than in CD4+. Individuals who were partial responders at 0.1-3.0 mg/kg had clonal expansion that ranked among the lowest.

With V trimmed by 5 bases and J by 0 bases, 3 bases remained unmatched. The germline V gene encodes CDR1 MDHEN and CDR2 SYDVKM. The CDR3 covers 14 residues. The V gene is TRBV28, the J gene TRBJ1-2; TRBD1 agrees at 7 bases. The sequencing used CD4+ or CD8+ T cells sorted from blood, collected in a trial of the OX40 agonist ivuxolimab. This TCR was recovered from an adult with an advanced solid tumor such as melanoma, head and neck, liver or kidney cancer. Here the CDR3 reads CASSRRGPNYGYTF. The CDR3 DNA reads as TGTGCCAGCAGTCGGAGGGGGCCTAACTATGGCTACACCTTC.